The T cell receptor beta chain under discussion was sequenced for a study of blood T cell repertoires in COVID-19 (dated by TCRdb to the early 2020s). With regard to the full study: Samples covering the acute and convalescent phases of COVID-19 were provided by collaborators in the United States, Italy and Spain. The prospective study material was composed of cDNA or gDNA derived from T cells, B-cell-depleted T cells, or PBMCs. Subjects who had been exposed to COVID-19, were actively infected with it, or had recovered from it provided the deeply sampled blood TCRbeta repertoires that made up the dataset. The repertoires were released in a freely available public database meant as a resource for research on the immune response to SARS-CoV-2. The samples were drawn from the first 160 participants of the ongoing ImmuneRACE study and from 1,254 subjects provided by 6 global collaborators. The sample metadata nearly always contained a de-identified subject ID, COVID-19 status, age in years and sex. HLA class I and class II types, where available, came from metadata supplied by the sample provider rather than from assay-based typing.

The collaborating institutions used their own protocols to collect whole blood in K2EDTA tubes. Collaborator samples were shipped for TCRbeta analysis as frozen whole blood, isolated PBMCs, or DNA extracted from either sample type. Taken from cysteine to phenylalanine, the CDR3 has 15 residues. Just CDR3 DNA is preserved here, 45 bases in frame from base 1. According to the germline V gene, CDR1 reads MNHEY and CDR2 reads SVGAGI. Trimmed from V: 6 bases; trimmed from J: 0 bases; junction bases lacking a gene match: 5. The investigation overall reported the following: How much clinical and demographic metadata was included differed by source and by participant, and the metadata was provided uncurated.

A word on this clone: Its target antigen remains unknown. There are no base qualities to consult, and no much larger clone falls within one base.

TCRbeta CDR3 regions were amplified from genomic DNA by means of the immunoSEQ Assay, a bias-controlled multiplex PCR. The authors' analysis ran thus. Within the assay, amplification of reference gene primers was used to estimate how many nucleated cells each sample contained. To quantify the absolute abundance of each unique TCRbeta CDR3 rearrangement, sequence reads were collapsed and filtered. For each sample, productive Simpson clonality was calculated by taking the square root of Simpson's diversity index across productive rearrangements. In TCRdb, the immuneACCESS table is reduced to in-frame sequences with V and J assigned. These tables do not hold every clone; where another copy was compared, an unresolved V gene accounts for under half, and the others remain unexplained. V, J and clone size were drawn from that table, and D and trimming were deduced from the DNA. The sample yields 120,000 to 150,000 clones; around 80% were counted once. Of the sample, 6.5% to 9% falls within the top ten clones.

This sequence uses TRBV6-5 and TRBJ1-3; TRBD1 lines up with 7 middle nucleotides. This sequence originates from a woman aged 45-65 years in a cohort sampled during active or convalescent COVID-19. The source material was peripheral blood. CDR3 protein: CASRYRGGSGNTIYF. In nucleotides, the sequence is TGTGCCAGCAGGTACAGGGGCGGCTCTGGAAACACCATATATTTT.